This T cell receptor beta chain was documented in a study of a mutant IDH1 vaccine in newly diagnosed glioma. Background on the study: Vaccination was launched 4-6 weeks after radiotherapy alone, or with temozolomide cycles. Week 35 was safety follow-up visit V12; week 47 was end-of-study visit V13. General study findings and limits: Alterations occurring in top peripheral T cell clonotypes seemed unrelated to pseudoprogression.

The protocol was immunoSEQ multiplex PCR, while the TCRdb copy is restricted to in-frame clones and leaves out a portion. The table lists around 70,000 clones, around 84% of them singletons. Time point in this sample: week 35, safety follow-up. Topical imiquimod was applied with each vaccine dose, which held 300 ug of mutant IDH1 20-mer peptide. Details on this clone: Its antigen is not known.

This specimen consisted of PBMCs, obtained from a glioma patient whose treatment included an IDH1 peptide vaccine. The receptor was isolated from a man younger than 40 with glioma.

The CDR3 loop reads CASSPSGGSYEQYF. CDR3 bases: TGTGCCAGCAGTCCATCGGGGGGTTCCTACGAGCAGTACTTC. The chain couples TRBV6-5 to TRBJ2-7, with 7 bases that match TRBD2. Germline values: CDR1 MNHEY, CDR2 SVGAGI. V was pared by 5 bases and J by 1 base, with 5 bases of the junction left unmatched. This CDR3 has 14 amino acids.